These 30 T cell receptor beta chains came from one sample sequenced in a study of blood T cell repertoires in COVID-19. Only in-frame clones appear in the TCRdb table, and some are missing; sequencing was by immunoSEQ multiplex PCR. The table lists roughly 250,000 clones, more than 80% of them singletons. Input material: peripheral blood. These TCRs come from a woman in her thirties or forties with acute or convalescent COVID-19.

CDR3 sequence: CASNQGNPRETQYF. The CDR3 region has the DNA TGTGCCAGTAACCAGGGAAACCCGAGGGAGACCCAGTACTTC. The V gene is TRBV19, the J gene TRBJ2-5; tentative D call: TRBD1 (5 bases). This CDR3 has 14 amino acids. Trimming removed 7 bases at V and 5 bases at J, with 17 bases between. Per the germline V gene, CDR1 is LNHDA and CDR2 is SQIVND (reference sequence). Full variable domain (outside the CDR3, taken from reference TRBV19 and TRBJ2-5): DGGITQSPKYLFRKEGQNVTLSCEQNLNHDAMYWYRQDPGQGLRLIYYSQIVNDFQKGDIAEGYSVSREKKESFPLTVTSAQKNPTAFYLCASNQGNPRETQYFGPGTRLLVL.

This chain connects TRBV9 to TRBJ2-2; D is possibly TRBD2 (6 bases). V was cut by 0 bases and J by 5 bases, with 14 bases left in between. Germline CDR1 and CDR2: SGDLS and YYNGEE. The CDR3 sequence is 16 residues long. The CDR3 region is CASSVVGGASTGELFF. The CDR3 bases are TGTGCCAGCAGCGTAGTTGGAGGGGCGAGTACCGGGGAGCTGTTTTTT. The full variable domain, its missing parts supplied by reference TRBV9 and TRBJ2-2, is DSGVTQTPKHLITATGQRVTLRCSPRSGDLSVYWYQQSLDQGLQFLIQYYNGEERAKGNILERFSAQQFPDLHSELNLSSLELGDSALYFCASSVVGGASTGELFFGEGSRLTVL.

This clone has ten or more counts. This chain links TRBV11-2 with TRBJ2-1, with 7 nucleotides matching TRBD2. Trimming took 5 bases from V and 0 from J; bases not matched to a gene: 4. Germline V gene lookup returns CDR1 SGHAT and CDR2 FQNNGV. This CDR3 has 15 amino acids. CDR3 nucleotide sequence: TGTGCCAGCAGCCCCCGACTAGCCTCCTACAATGAGCAGTTCTTC. Translating it yields CASSPRLASYNEQFF.

Only one count was recorded for this clone. V and J are TRBV4-2 and TRBJ2-3; 9 bases map to TRBD2. J gave up 2 bases and V 4 bases, and 10 bases lay outside the gene matches. Germline V CDR1 and CDR2: LGHNA, YNFKEQ. This CDR3 has 17 residues. CDR3 sequence (DNA): TGTGCCAGCAGCCCACGATCTATAGCGGGGGCCACAGATACGCAGTATTTT. It is translated as CASSPRSIAGATDTQYF.

The chain uses TRBV4-1 and TRBJ2-1; 11 bases agree with TRBD2. V was clipped by 0 bases and J by 10 bases; unmatched bases: 20. CDR1 is MGHRA, CDR2 YSYEKL, per germline. This CDR3 is built from 20 residues. The CDR3 loop reads CASSQETPSGGLVERSEQFF. The CDR3 nucleotides are TGCGCCAGCAGCCAAGAAACGCCTAGCGGGGGGCTGGTTGAACGGTCGGAGCAGTTCTTC.

This clone came up once. The chain combines TRBV6-5 with TRBJ2-1; D might be TRBD1 (5 bases). V was clipped by 6 bases and J by 9 bases, with 12 bases between them. CDR3 size: 12 residues. From germline, CDR1 is MNHEY and CDR2 SVGAGI. CDR3 in amino acids: CASSPGFTEQFF. The DNA for the CDR3 is TGTGCCAGCAGCCCAGGGTTTACTGAGCAGTTCTTC.

The rearrangement joins TRBV2 to TRBJ1-5; 12 bases align to TRBD1. From germline, CDR1 is SNHLY and CDR2 FYNNEI. This CDR3 contains 15 residues. Trimming took 5 bases from V and 7 from J; bases not matched to a gene: 6. The CDR3 here is CASSRDRGPGQPQHF. The CDR3 DNA reads TGTGCCAGCAGTAGGGACAGGGGGCCGGGACAGCCCCAGCATTTT.

This CDR3 is CASSSDTNNEKLFF. DNA for the CDR3: TGTGCCAGCAGCTCGGACACGAATAATGAAAAACTGTTTTTT. The chain combines TRBV5-5 with TRBJ1-4; maybe TRBD1 (5 bases). V was trimmed by 3 bases and J by 4 bases, leaving 10 bases between them. CDR1 is SGHKS and CDR2 is YYEKEE in the germline V gene (reference sequence). The CDR3 loop spans 14 amino acids. The full variable domain, rest sourced from reference TRBV5-5 and TRBJ1-4, is DAGVTQSPTHLIKTRGQQVTLRCSPISGHKSVSWYQQVLGQGPQFIFQYYEKEERGRGNFPDRFSARQFPNYSSELNVNALLLGDSALYLCASSSDTNNEKLFFGSGTQLSVL.

The V gene is TRBV2, the J gene TRBJ1-4; 7 bases align to TRBD1. Per the germline V gene, CDR1 is SNHLY and CDR2 is FYNNEI. V dropped 3 bases and J dropped 2; count of bases not matched to a gene: 3. The CDR3 spans 15 residues. The DNA for the CDR3 is TGTGCCAGCAGTGAGGGACAGTCTACTAATGAAAAACTGTTTTTT. The encoded protein is CASSEGQSTNEKLFF.

The V gene is TRBV10-3, the J gene TRBJ1-5; 8 bases line up with TRBD1. Looked up from germline, CDR1 is ENHRY and CDR2 is SYGVKD. V gave up 0 bases and J gave up 6 bases; unmatched junction bases: 7. CDR3 size: 16 residues. CDR3 sequence: CAISESETGTGQPQHF. The CDR3 coding sequence is TGTGCCATCAGTGAGTCTGAAACAGGGACAGGTCAGCCCCAGCATTTT.

This chain uses TRBV27 with TRBJ1-3, with TRBD1 identical over 7 bases. The CDR3 has 16 amino acids. The germline V gene encodes CDR1 MNHEY and CDR2 SMNVEV (reference sequence). V was pared by 0 bases and J by 0 bases, with 2 bases of the junction left unmatched. The CDR3 nucleotides are TGTGCCAGCAGTTTATCAGGGGGCAGCTCTGGAAACACCATATATTTT. Amino acid sequence: CASSLSGGSSGNTIYF.

The chain carries TRBV21-1 and TRBJ2-5; the table's D call TRBD2 went unverified against the DNA. TRBV21-1 is assigned pseudogene status. This CDR3 contains 18 residues. Here the CDR3 DNA reads TGTGCCAGCAGCAAAGCCCCCCCGTGGGCAATCGGAGGGGAGACCCAGTACTTC. Protein sequence: CASSKAPPWAIGGETQYF.

This chain joins TRBV12-5 and TRBJ1-1; possible D gene TRBD1, 5 bases. Trimming removed 2 bases from V and 5 bases from J, with 9 bases in between. The CDR3 consists of 13 residues. Germline-derived CDR1 and CDR2 are LGHNT and FRNRAP. CDR3 bases: TGTGCTAGTGGTTTGTCAGGGTGGACTGAAGCTTTCTTT. Translating gives CASGLSGWTEAFF.

This clone was seen once. The CDR3 sequence is CASSEGPYPGNTEAFF. For the CDR3, the DNA is TGTGCCAGCAGTGAAGGACCGTACCCAGGGAACACTGAAGCTTTCTTT. The chain employs TRBV6-1 and TRBJ1-1; D remains ambiguous. From germline, CDR1 is MNHNS and CDR2 SASEGT. The CDR3 loop spans 16 amino acids. The V and J ends lost 1 base and 1 base respectively, with 13 bases between them.

The chain is built from TRBV9 and TRBJ1-6; D call uncertain. V was cut by 0 bases and J by 7 bases, with 11 bases left in between. CDR1 is SGDLS and CDR2 is YYNGEE in the germline V gene. The CDR3 has 15 amino acids. The CDR3 region is CASSVAAGENSPLHF. DNA of the CDR3: TGTGCCAGCAGCGTAGCGGCAGGCGAAAATTCACCCCTCCACTTT. Full variable domain (rest looked up from reference TRBV9 and TRBJ1-6): DSGVTQTPKHLITATGQRVTLRCSPRSGDLSVYWYQQSLDQGLQFLIQYYNGEERAKGNILERFSAQQFPDLHSELNLSSLELGDSALYFCASSVAAGENSPLHFGNGTRLTVT.

The chain is built from TRBV6-5 and TRBJ2-3; 14 positions match TRBD2. This CDR3 is 15 amino acids long. Germline CDR1 reads MNHEY; CDR2 reads SVGAGI. Unmatched junction bases numbered 3, after V lost 6 bases and J lost 4 bases. CDR3 bases: TGTGCCAGCAGGGCGGGACTAGCGGGGGCAGATACGCAGTATTTT. Translated: CASRAGLAGADTQYF.

The rearrangement joins TRBV18 to TRBJ1-1, with no clear D. Trimming took off 4 bases at V and 4 bases at J, with 16 bases between the two ends. The CDR3 is 15 amino acids. The germline gives CDR1 KGHSH, CDR2 LQKENI. CDR3 region: CASSQTQVGSTEAFF. The DNA for the CDR3 is TGTGCCAGCTCACAAACCCAGGTCGGATCCACTGAAGCTTTCTTT.

The V and J genes are TRBV5-4 and TRBJ1-2; D gene unclear. V was pared by 0 bases and J by 4 bases, with 13 bases between. The CDR3 has 15 residues. Germline V CDR1 and CDR2: SGHNT, YYREEE (reference sequence). The CDR3 here is CASSLDMGGGYGYTF. The CDR3 DNA reads as TGTGCCAGCAGCTTGGACATGGGTGGAGGCTATGGCTACACCTTC.

For the CDR3, the DNA is TGTGCCAGCAGCGGACAGGGGATTAATCAAGAGACCCAGTACTTC. Amino acid sequence: CASSGQGINQETQYF. V gene TRBV2 combines with J gene TRBJ2-5; 9 bases are a match to TRBD1. The trim removed 6 bases at V and 2 bases at J, leaving 7 bases unmatched. CDR3 length equals 15 residues. The germline V gene encodes CDR1 SNHLY and CDR2 FYNNEI.

V is TRBV7-9 and J is TRBJ1-5, with no clear D. CDR1 is SEHNR and CDR2 is FQNEAQ in the germline V gene (reference sequence). V was cut by 11 bases and J by 2 bases, with 13 bases left in between. This CDR3 comprises 13 residues. The CDR3 is CAVDGGGNQPQHF. In DNA, the CDR3 is TGTGCCGTAGATGGCGGGGGCAATCAGCCCCAGCATTTT.

The chain has TRBV4-1 and TRBJ1-2, with D perhaps TRBD1 (5 bases). V was shortened by 4 bases and J by 0 bases, with 12 bases between the two germline ends. Germline V lookup: CDR1 MGHRA, CDR2 YSYEKL. The CDR3 length is 15 residues. CDR3 region: CASSLMTEANYGYTF. In DNA form, the CDR3 reads TGCGCCAGCAGCCTCATGACAGAAGCTAACTATGGCTACACCTTC.

The chain carries TRBV6-6 and TRBJ1-3; a possible D gene is TRBD1 (6 bases). The ends were cut back, 5 bases at V and 8 bases at J, with 13 bases in the middle. Germline lookup yields CDR1 MNHNY and CDR2 SVGAGI (reference sequence). The CDR3 loop spans 13 amino acids. In nucleotides, the CDR3 is TGTGCCAGCAGTCACAGGGTCTCAGACACCATATATTTT. Protein sequence: CASSHRVSDTIYF.

V usage is TRBV7-8 and J usage is TRBJ2-1; 8 bases agree with TRBD1. The CDR3 totals 15 residues. V was clipped by 5 bases and J by 5 bases; unmatched bases: 8. The germline CDR1 and CDR2 sequences are SGHVS and FQNEAQ. This CDR3 is CASSLGQGSHNEQFF. Here the CDR3 DNA reads TGTGCCAGCAGCCTCGGACAGGGTTCCCACAATGAGCAGTTCTTC.

V and J are TRBV6-6 and TRBJ1-5, with D hard to call. Germline assignment: CDR1 MNHNY and CDR2 SVGAGI (reference sequence). The V gene lost 2 bases and the J gene lost 5 bases, with 10 bases spanning the gap. The CDR3 loop spans 14 amino acids. DNA for the CDR3: TGTGCCAGCAGTTACGAATCCCAGTATCAGCCCCAGCATTTT. Residues: CASSYESQYQPQHF.

J is TRBJ1-2 and V is TRBV4-1; D gene ambiguous. Germline V CDR1 and CDR2: MGHRA, YSYEKL. The CDR3 spans 13 residues. V was clipped by 4 bases and J by 3 bases, with 9 bases between them. In DNA form, the CDR3 reads TGCGCCAGCAGCCCCGCAGGTGACTATGGCTACACCTTC. This translates into CASSPAGDYGYTF.

V and J are TRBV30 and TRBJ1-1; D gene uncertain. Germline CDR1 and CDR2: GTSNPN and SVGIG (reference sequence). The CDR3 loop spans 17 amino acids. V lost 3 bases to trimming and J lost 6 bases, with 26 bases between them. The CDR3 sequence is CAWSPGLTRPGGPEAFF. The DNA of the CDR3 is TGTGCCTGGAGCCCCGGACTCACCCGACCCGGCGGCCCTGAAGCTTTCTTT.

This chain uses TRBV2 with TRBJ1-4; 9 nucleotides match TRBD1. Germline V gives CDR1 SNHLY, CDR2 FYNNEI. V shed 8 bases, J shed 7 bases, and the junction held 11 bases outside the gene matches. This CDR3 is built from 15 residues. The CDR3: CASVRDGTGSEKLFF. In DNA, the CDR3 is TGTGCCAGCGTGCGGGATGGGACAGGGAGTGAAAAACTGTTTTTT.

The rearrangement joins TRBV4-2 to TRBJ1-3; no clear D gene. V was trimmed by 0 bases and J by 0 bases, leaving 6 bases between them. This CDR3 has 15 amino acids. Germline CDR1 LGHNA, CDR2 YNFKEQ. The CDR3 nucleotides are TGTGCCAGCAGCCAAGAACGGTTCTCTGGAAACACCATATATTTT. Protein product: CASSQERFSGNTIYF.

The rearrangement joins TRBV29-1 to TRBJ2-2; a possible D gene is TRBD2 (5 bases). Deletions cut 6 bases from V and 3 bases from J, with 11 bases between. CDR1 is SQVTM and CDR2 is ANQGSEA in the germline V gene. The CDR3 is made up of 13 amino acids. CDR3 in amino acids: CSVQKGDTGELFF. The CDR3 nucleotides are TGCAGCGTCCAAAAGGGAGACACCGGGGAGCTGTTTTTT.

V usage is TRBV2 and J usage is TRBJ2-1; weak D call: TRBD1 (6 bases). Germline V gives CDR1 SNHLY, CDR2 FYNNEI. V was shortened by 1 base and J by 4 bases, with 17 bases between the two germline ends. The CDR3 extends over 17 amino acids. The CDR3 loop is CASSEGEGGSLYNEQFF. The CDR3, as DNA: TGTGCCAGCAGTGAAGGGGAAGGGGGTTCCCTGTACAATGAGCAGTTCTTC.